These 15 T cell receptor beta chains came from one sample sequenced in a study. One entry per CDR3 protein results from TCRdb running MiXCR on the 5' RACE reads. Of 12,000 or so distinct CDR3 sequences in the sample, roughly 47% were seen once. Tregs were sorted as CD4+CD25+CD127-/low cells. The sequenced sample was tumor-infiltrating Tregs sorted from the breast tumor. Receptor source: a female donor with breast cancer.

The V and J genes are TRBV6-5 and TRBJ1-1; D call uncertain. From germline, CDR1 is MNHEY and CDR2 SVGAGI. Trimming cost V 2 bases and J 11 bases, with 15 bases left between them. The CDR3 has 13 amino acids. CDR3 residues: CASSYSMAFRAFF. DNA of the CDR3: TGTGCCAGCAGTTACAGCATGGCGTTTCGGGCTTTCTTT.

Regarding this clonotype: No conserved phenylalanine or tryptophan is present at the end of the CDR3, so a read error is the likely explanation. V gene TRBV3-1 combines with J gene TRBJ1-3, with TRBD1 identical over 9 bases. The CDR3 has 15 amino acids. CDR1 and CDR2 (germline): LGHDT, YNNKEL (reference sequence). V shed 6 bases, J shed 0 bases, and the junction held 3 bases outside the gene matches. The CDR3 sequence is CASRGQGYSGNTIYL. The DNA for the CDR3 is TGTGCCAGCAGGGGACAGGGCTACTCTGGAAACACCATATATCTT.

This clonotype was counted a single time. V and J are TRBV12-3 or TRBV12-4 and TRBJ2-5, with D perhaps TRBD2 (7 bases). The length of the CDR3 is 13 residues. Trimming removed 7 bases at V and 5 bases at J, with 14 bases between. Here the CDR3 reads CASTRGAIETQYF. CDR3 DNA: TGTGCCAGCACCCGGGGGGCCATTGAGACCCAGTACTTC.

CDR3: CSASRPGNSYEQYV. CDR3 DNA: TGCAGTGCTAGTCGGCCAGGGAACTCCTACGAGCAGTACGTC. The chain has TRBV20-1 and TRBJ2-7, with a tentative D call TRBD1 (5 bases). Germline V lookup: CDR1 DFQATT, CDR2 SNEGSKA (reference sequence). V shed 3 bases and J shed 0 bases, with 12 bases lying between them. This CDR3 has 14 residues.

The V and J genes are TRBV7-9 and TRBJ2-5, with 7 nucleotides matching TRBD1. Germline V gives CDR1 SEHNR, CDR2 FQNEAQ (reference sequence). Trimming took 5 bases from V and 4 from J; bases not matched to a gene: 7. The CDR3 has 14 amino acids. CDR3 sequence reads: CASSPRTGGETQYF. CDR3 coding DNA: TGTGCCAGCAGCCCCAGGACAGGCGGAGAGACCCAGTACTTC.

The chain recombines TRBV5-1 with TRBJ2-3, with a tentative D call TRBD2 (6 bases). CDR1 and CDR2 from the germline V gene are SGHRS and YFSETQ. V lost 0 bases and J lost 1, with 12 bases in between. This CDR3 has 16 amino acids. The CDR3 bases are TGCGCCAGCAGCTTGGCAGACGGGAGAGGCACAGATACGCAGTATTTT. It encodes CASSLADGRGTDTQYF.

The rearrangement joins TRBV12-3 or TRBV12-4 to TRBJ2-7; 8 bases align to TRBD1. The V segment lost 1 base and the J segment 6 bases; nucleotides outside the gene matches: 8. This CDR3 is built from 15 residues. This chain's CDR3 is CASSLVRTGHAEQYF. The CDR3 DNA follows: TGTGCCAGCAGTTTAGTCCGGACAGGGCATGCCGAGCAGTACTTC.

The CDR3 DNA reads TGCAGCGCCCAAACCCTAGCGGGATTGACAGATACGCAGTATTTT. Translated: CSAQTLAGLTDTQYF. The chain joins TRBV29-1 to TRBJ2-3, with TRBD2 matching over 9 bases. The ends lost 7 bases at V and 3 bases at J; junction bases unmatched: 11. The germline CDR1 and CDR2 sequences are SQVTM and ANQGSEA. This CDR3 is built from 15 residues.

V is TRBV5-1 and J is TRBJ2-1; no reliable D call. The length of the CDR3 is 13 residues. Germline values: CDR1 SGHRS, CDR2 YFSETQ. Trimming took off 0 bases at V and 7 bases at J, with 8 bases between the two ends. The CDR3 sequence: CASSLASLNEQFF. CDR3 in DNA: TGCGCCAGCAGCTTGGCCTCGCTGAATGAGCAGTTCTTC. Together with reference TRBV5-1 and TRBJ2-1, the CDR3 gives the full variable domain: KAGVTQTPRYLIKTRGQQVTLSCSPISGHRSVSWYQQTPGQGLQFLFEYFSETQRNKGNFPGRFSGRQFSNSRSEMNVSTLELGDSALYLCASSLASLNEQFFGPGTRLTVL.

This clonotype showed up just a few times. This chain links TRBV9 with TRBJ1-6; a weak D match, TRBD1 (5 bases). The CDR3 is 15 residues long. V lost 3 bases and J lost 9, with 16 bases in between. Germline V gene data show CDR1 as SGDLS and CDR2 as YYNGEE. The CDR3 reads CASSAAGSGISPLHF. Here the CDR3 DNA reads TGTGCCAGCAGCGCCGCGGGGTCAGGGATTTCACCCCTCCACTTT.

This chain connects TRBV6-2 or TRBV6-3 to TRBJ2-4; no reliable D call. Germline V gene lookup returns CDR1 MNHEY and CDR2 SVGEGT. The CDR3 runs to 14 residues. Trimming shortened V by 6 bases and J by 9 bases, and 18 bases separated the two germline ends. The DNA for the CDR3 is TGTGCCAGCAGCTATGTCGACGCAGTGGGCATTCAGTACTTC. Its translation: CASSYVDAVGIQYF.

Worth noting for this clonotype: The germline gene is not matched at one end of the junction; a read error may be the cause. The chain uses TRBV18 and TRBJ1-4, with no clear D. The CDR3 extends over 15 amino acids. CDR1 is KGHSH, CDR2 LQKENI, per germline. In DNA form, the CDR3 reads TGTGCCAACTCACCACCGGGGACAACTAATGAAAAACTGTTTTTT. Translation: CANSPPGTTNEKLFF. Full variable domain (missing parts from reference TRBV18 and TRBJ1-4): NAGVMQNPRHLVRRRGQEARLRCSPMKGHSHVYWYRQLPEEGLKFMVYLQKENIIDESGMPKERFSAEFPKEGPSILRIQQVVRGDSAAYFCANSPPGTTNEKLFFGSGTQLSVL.

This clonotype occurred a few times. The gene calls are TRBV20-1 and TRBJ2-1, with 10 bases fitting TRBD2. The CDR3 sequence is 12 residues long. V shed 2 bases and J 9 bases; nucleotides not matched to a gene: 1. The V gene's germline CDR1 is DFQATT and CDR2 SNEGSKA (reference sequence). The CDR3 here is CSARLAGVEQFF. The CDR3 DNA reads TGCAGTGCTAGACTAGCGGGAGTTGAGCAGTTCTTC.

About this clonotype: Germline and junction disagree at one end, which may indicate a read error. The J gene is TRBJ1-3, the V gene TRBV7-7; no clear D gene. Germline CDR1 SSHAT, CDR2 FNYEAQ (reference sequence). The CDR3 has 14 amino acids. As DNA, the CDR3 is TGTGCCAGCAGCCGAGACTCCTCTGGAGACACCATATATTTT. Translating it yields CASSRDSSGDTIYF. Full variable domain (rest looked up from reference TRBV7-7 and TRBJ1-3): GAGVSQSPRYKVTKRGQDVTLRCDPISSHATLYWYQQALGQGPEFLTYFNYEAQPDKSGLPSDRFSAERPEGSISTLTIQRTEQRDSAMYRCASSRDSSGDTIYFGEGSWLTVV.

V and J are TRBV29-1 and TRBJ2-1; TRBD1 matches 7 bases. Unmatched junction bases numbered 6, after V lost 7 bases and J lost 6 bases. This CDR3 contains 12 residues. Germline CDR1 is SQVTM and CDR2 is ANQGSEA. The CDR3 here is CSAGTAGNEQFF. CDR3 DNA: TGCAGCGCCGGGACAGCAGGCAATGAGCAGTTCTTC.